In its sample, the clone carrying this T cell receptor (beta chain) was seen a few times. As yet, its antigen is unknown. Treatment in this sample: approximately 9-day PBMC culture with coronavirus spike peptide pools or control peptides (ViraFEST assay). Replacement of half the medium with fresh IL-2 medium took place on days 3 and 7. Sequencing of the DNA from cultured CD4+ T cells was carried out with the Oncomine TCR Beta short-read assay. DNA came from CD4+ T cells after culture. TCRdb independently ran MiXCR on the PCR reads; one entry per CDR3 protein. This table has thousands of distinct CDR3 sequences, roughly three fifths appearing once. This sample is drawn from a study of vaccination and CD4 T cells after COVID-19. Trimming at V came to 2 bases and at J to 5 bases, leaving 14 bases not matched to a gene. CDR1 MRHNA and CDR2 SNTAGT come from the germline V gene. This CDR3 has 18 residues.

Source material: CD4+ T cells from blood, cultured in vitro. This chain joins TRBV6-4 and TRBJ1-4; TRBD1 aligns across 7 bases. The TCR sequence derives from a human donor who had recovered from COVID-19. CDR3 region: CASSDARHSGGGNEKLFF. The CDR3 DNA reads TGTGCCAGCAGTGACGCCAGACACTCAGGGGGGGGAAATGAAAAACTGTTTTTT.